The TCR beta chain described here comes from a study of cytomegalovirus exposure and HLA in healthy donors. The study, taken as a whole, reports: Using the classifier, cytomegalovirus status was reportedly diagnosed with high specificity and sensitivity.

Trimming removed 4 bases at V and 3 bases at J, with 4 bases between. CDR1 and CDR2 from the germline V gene are LNHDA and SQIVND (reference sequence). The CDR3 runs 12 residues. The data were produced by immunoSEQ multiplex PCR, yet TCRdb's version contains in-frame clones alone and is incomplete. The profile shows fewer than 90,000 clones, approximately 88% of them singletons. With regard to this clone: The antigen remains unidentified.

The chain recombines TRBV19 with TRBJ1-3, with D unclear. The sample consisted of PBMCs. The TCR sequence derives from a woman aged 18-30 years in good health and CMV-seropositive. The CDR3 is CASSTSGNTIYF. The DNA of the CDR3 is TGTGCCAGTAGTACCAGTGGAAACACCATATATTTT.